This T cell receptor (beta chain) originates from a study of beta chain features in type 1 diabetes. Regarding the study as a whole: The similarity of naive, central memory and Treg TCRB repertoires appeared greater among patients than among healthy donors. A definitive answer on HLA type influencing TCRB rearrangement was not reached here.

On average, the one heparinised blood draw given by each donor was 90 to 150 mL. Investigators reverse transcribed all isolated RNA, so they sequenced expressed TCRB transcripts. Clones were read by immunoSEQ multiplex PCR, and TCRdb kept only the in-frame ones, dropping some. The repertoire includes roughly 500,000 clones, roughly 30% of them detected once, and around 0.065% sits in the top ten. In regard to this clone: The antigen is not known.

There are 17 residues in the CDR3. Deletions cut 6 bases from V and 0 bases from J, with 18 bases between. CDR1 and CDR2 from the germline V gene are MDHEN and SYDVKM. Sequencing used naive CD4+ T cells from blood. The clonotype originates from a man younger than 35 in good health. The genes are TRBV28 and TRBJ2-4, with TRBD2 as a possible D gene (5 bases). CDR3 region: CASSRLEGFLAKNIQYF. The CDR3 nucleotides read TGTGCCAGCAGCCGATTAGAGGGATTCTTAGCCAAAAACATTCAGTACTTC.